These T cell receptor beta chains were read from a single sample in a study of T cell repertoires in cytomegalovirus infection. TCRdb analysed the reads with MiXCR anew, one entry per CDR3 protein. The sample has over 300,000 distinct CDR3 sequences; roughly 15% are singletons. The sample taken for sequencing was PBMCs. The receptors stem from a human donor in good health (CMV status not recorded). Some clones in this sample may be carry-over from other donors' samples. The CDR3 runs from the conserved cysteine through the conserved F or W. A D gene is named only where the DNA matches it firmly. The size entry is marked missing in some rows and otherwise reads once, few, many or a size class.

- | TRBD1 | TRBJ2-5 | TRBV6-1 | CASRHRQGVETQYF | TGTGCCAGCAGGCACAGACAGGGTGTTGAGACCCAGTACTTC
few | TRBD1 | TRBJ1-1 | TRBV18 | CASSSGQDSIAEAFF | TGTGCCAGCTCTTCGGGACAGGACTCAATAGCTGAAGCTTTCTTT
- | - | TRBJ1-5 | TRBV20-1 | CSARDRGTSGQPQHF | TGCAGTGCTAGAGATCGGGGGACGTCCGGGCAGCCCCAGCATTTT
many | TRBD2 | TRBJ2-7 | TRBV7-2 | CASSLVGGGGGGSSYEQYF | TGTGCCAGCAGCTTAGTCGGGGGTGGTGGCGGGGGGAGCTCCTACGAGCAGTACTTC
- | TRBD1 | TRBJ2-1 | TRBV5-1 | CASTEGTGASDEQFF | TGCGCCAGCACGGAGGGGACAGGGGCGAGCGATGAGCAGTTCTTC
many | - | TRBJ1-3 | TRBV19 | CASKDSFSGNTIYF | TGTGCCAGTAAGGACAGCTTCTCTGGAAACACCATATATTTT
few | - | TRBJ2-2 | TRBV5-1 | CASSLADRTNTGELFF | TGCGCCAGCAGCTTGGCAGACAGAACGAACACCGGGGAGCTGTTTTTT
many | - | TRBJ1-5 | TRBV7-9 | CASSSMSGNQPQHF | TGTGCCAGCAGCTCGATGTCAGGTAATCAGCCCCAGCATTTT
- | - | TRBJ1-2 | TRBV11-3 | CASSLRTF | TGTGCCAGCAGCTTACGTACCTTC
- | TRBD2 | TRBJ2-3 | TRBV20-1 | CSAGTSGRDTQYF | TGCAGTGCTGGGACTAGCGGGAGGGATACGCAGTATTTT
- | TRBD1 | TRBJ2-1 | TRBV12-3/TRBV12-4 | CASSAGTAQFF | TGTGCCAGCAGCGCCGGGACAGCCCAGTTCTTC
many | - | TRBJ1-2 | TRBV10-3 | CAISEGRNGYTF | TGTGCCATCAGTGAGGGACGGAATGGCTACACCTTC
- | - | TRBJ2-4 | TRBV5-8 | CASSRGGVAKNIQYF | TGTGCCAGCAGCCGGGGCGGGGTGGCCAAAAACATTCAGTACTTC
- | TRBD1 | TRBJ1-6 | TRBV5-6 | CASSFLGQEYNSPLHF | TGTGCCAGCAGCTTTTTGGGACAGGAGTATAATTCACCCCTCCACTTT
few | TRBD1 | TRBJ1-2 | TRBV7-9 | CASNPQGVEGYTF | TGTGCCAGCAACCCACAGGGGGTGGAGGGCTACACCTTC
- | - | TRBJ2-1 | TRBV7-3 | CASSLDWRASYNEQFF | TGTGCCAGCAGCTTAGACTGGCGGGCCTCCTACAATGAGCAGTTCTTC
few | TRBD2 | TRBJ2-3 | TRBV7-4 | CASSSRDASGGISTDTQYF | TGTGCCAGCAGCTCTAGGGACGCTAGCGGGGGGATTAGCACAGATACGCAGTATTTT
many | - | TRBJ1-5 | TRBV19 | CASSMRQFSNQPQHF | TGTGCCAGTAGTATGAGACAGTTTAGCAATCAGCCCCAGCATTTT
- | TRBD2 | TRBJ2-5 | TRBV5-4 | CASSGGGTGAFQTQYF | TGTGCCAGCAGCGGGGGGGGGACCGGGGCTTTTCAGACCCAGTACTTC